These 16 T cell receptor beta chains were all obtained from the same sample, sequenced in a study of shared clonotypes between healthy human individuals. The naive CD8 fraction comprised CD45RO-negative cells positively selected for CCR7 and excluded terminally differentiated effector memory CD45RA+ cells. The repertoire was sequenced with immunoSEQ multiplex PCR; TCRdb's copy has only in-frame clones and lacks some. The top ten hold 0.95% to 1.5% of the sample, which has roughly 2,000,000 clones, just under 95% seen once. Sequencing was done on a sample of naive CD8+ T cells sorted from blood. The receptor source for this set is a man younger than 35 in good health.

Only one count was recorded for this clone. This sequence joins TRBV27 and TRBJ2-7, with a tentative D call TRBD2 (7 bases). The CDR3 is 13 amino acids. V lost 5 bases and J lost 2, with 10 bases in between. CDR1 is MNHEY and CDR2 is SMNVEV in the germline V gene (reference sequence). DNA of the CDR3: TGTGCCAGCAGTCGGGGGGCTCCCTACGAGCAGTACTTC. Its protein product is CASSRGAPYEQYF.

The rearrangement joins TRBV7-6 to TRBJ2-1, with 7 bases matching TRBD2. The junction had 21 bases not matched to a gene; V was cut back by 5 bases and J by 14 bases. The length of the CDR3 is 16 residues. Germline CDR1 SGHVS, CDR2 FNYEAQ. The CDR3 protein is CASSPIPGLPLSFEFF. DNA of the CDR3: TGTGCCAGCAGCCCCATACCGGGACTACCGCTCAGTTTCGAGTTCTTC. Together with reference TRBV7-6 and TRBJ2-1, the CDR3 gives the full variable domain: GAGVSQSPRYKVTKRGQDVALRCDPISGHVSLYWYRQALGQGPEFLTYFNYEAQQDKSGLPNDRFSAERPEGSISTLTIQRTEQRDSAMYRCASSPIPGLPLSFEFFGPGTRLTVL.

The CDR3 loop is CASSSPLGQGMSDEQYF. The CDR3 DNA sequence: TGTGCCAGCAGCTCCCCCCTAGGACAGGGCATGTCTGACGAGCAGTACTTC. V usage is TRBV13 and J usage is TRBJ2-7, with 8 nucleotides matching TRBD1. Germline lookup yields CDR1 PRHDT and CDR2 FYEKMQ (reference sequence). With 4 bases clipped from V and 5 bases from J, the junction kept 16 bases outside the gene matches. This CDR3 comprises 17 residues.

J is TRBJ2-4 and V is TRBV12-5; D remains ambiguous. Trimming stripped 3 bases from V and 1 base from J, with 13 bases between. This CDR3 is built from 16 residues. Germline assignment: CDR1 LGHNT and CDR2 FRNRAP. CDR3 sequence (DNA): TGTGCTAGTGGTTTTACCGTGTCGCGGGCCAAAAACATTCAGTACTTC. This gives the protein CASGFTVSRAKNIQYF.

This chain connects TRBV2 to TRBJ2-7, with unresolved D. The germline V gene has CDR1 SNHLY and CDR2 FYNNEI. The CDR3 is 13 residues long. Trimming removed 6 bases from V and 2 bases from J, with 11 bases in between. The CDR3 nucleotides read TGTGCCAGCAGCGACATATCCACCTACGAGCAGTACTTC. Translation gives CASSDISTYEQYF.

CDR3 residues: CASSVTGGGYYGYTF. The CDR3 DNA reads as TGTGCCAGCAGCGTAACGGGTGGTGGGTACTATGGCTACACCTTC. The chain joins TRBV7-8 to TRBJ1-2; D is ambiguous. The CDR3 is 15 residues long. V was clipped by 5 bases and J by 3 bases, with 16 bases between them. Germline V gives CDR1 SGHVS, CDR2 FQNEAQ.

On this clone itself: Other DNA sequences in the sample encode the same CDR3. The rearrangement uses TRBV9 and TRBJ2-3; TRBD1 agrees at 9 bases. From germline, CDR1 is SGDLS and CDR2 YYNGEE. V shed 0 bases and J 3 bases; nucleotides not matched to a gene: 2. The CDR3 runs 15 residues. This chain's CDR3 is CASSVEGQGTDTQYF. CDR3 sequence (DNA): TGTGCCAGCAGCGTAGAGGGACAGGGAACAGATACGCAGTATTTT.

The chain couples TRBV9 to TRBJ2-2, with 10 bases identical to TRBD2. Per germline, CDR1 SGDLS and CDR2 YYNGEE. The ends lost 0 bases at V and 4 bases at J; junction bases unmatched: 6. The CDR3 loop spans 17 amino acids. The CDR3 region is CASSVEAGGHPTGELFF. The DNA of the CDR3 is TGTGCCAGCAGCGTAGAAGCGGGGGGGCACCCCACCGGGGAGCTGTTTTTT. Full variable domain (remainder filled in from reference TRBV9 and TRBJ2-2): DSGVTQTPKHLITATGQRVTLRCSPRSGDLSVYWYQQSLDQGLQFLIQYYNGEERAKGNILERFSAQQFPDLHSELNLSSLELGDSALYFCASSVEAGGHPTGELFFGEGSRLTVL.

The chain has TRBV18 and TRBJ1-1; 8 nucleotides align to TRBD1. Germline V CDR1 and CDR2: KGHSH, LQKENI. Losses at the gene ends were 4 bases for V and 0 bases for J; bases not matched to a gene: 16. CDR3 length: 19 residues. The CDR3 region has the DNA TGTGCCAGCTCACGTGTTTCGACAGGGGCCTCGGGGGTGAACACTGAAGCTTTCTTT. This codes for CASSRVSTGASGVNTEAFF.

CDR3 region: CASSLSEQAFF. In nucleotides, the CDR3 is TGTGCCAGCAGCTTGTCAGAACAAGCTTTCTTT. The chain recombines TRBV11-2 with TRBJ1-1; D unclear. In germline, CDR1 is SGHAT, CDR2 FQNNGV. V lost 3 bases and J 9 bases, leaving 8 bases between the germline ends. This CDR3 is built from 11 residues.

In the case of this clone: This sample includes further DNA sequences coding for the same CDR3. V gene TRBV7-6 combines with J gene TRBJ1-1, with D maybe TRBD1 (5 bases). The CDR3 runs to 14 residues. Germline values: CDR1 SGHVS, CDR2 FNYEAQ. V gave up 4 bases and J gave up 4 bases, with 13 bases separating them. For the CDR3, the DNA is TGTGCCAGCAGCTATGCTGGTGGGGGCACTGAAGCTTTCTTT. Translation gives CASSYAGGGTEAFF.

Note on this clone: Other DNA sequences from this sample encode an identical CDR3 as well. The chain recombines TRBV11-3 with TRBJ2-7; 8 bases align to TRBD1. The CDR3 loop spans 13 amino acids. CDR1 is SGHNT, CDR2 YENEEA, per germline. V lost 5 bases, J lost 3 bases, and 3 bases stayed unmatched. CDR3 sequence reads: CASSPTGGYEQYF. In nucleotides, the CDR3 is TGTGCCAGCAGCCCCACAGGGGGCTACGAGCAGTACTTC.

The CDR3 reads CASSLAGLDGNTIYF. CDR3 coding DNA: TGCGCCAGCAGCTTGGCAGGTTTGGATGGAAACACCATATATTTT. The chain carries TRBV5-1 and TRBJ1-3; no definite D call. Trimming stripped 0 bases from V and 3 bases from J, with 10 bases between. From germline, CDR1 is SGHRS and CDR2 YFSETQ. The CDR3 runs 15 residues.

As concerns this clone: Other DNA sequences from this sample encode an identical CDR3 as well. The chain uses TRBV29-1 and TRBJ2-2, with unresolved D. V was cut by 7 bases and J by 0 bases, with 9 bases left in between. The CDR3 has 13 amino acids. Germline V lookup: CDR1 SQVTM, CDR2 ANQGSEA. As DNA, the CDR3 is TGCAGCGGATTTGACGCGAACACCGGGGAGCTGTTTTTT. Encoded protein: CSGFDANTGELFF.

V is TRBV4-1 and J is TRBJ2-7; D is undetermined. Germline-derived CDR1 and CDR2 are MGHRA and YSYEKL. The CDR3 extends over 14 amino acids. V was shortened by 3 bases and J by 4 bases, with 13 bases between the two germline ends. The CDR3 is CASSHPGPYYEQYF. Written as DNA, the CDR3 is TGCGCCAGCAGCCACCCTGGACCATATTACGAGCAGTACTTC.

The rearrangement uses TRBV7-8 and TRBJ1-5; TRBD1 is a possible D gene (6 bases). The CDR3 covers 16 residues. V was cut by 1 base and J by 3 bases, with 13 bases left in between. The germline V gene encodes CDR1 SGHVS and CDR2 FQNEAQ. CDR3 DNA sequence: TGTGCCAGCAGCTTAGAAGAAGGGGGATACAATCAGCCCCAGCATTTT. Protein sequence: CASSLEEGGYNQPQHF. The full variable domain, completed using reference TRBV7-8 and TRBJ1-5, is GAGVSQSPRYKVAKRGQDVALRCDPISGHVSLFWYQQALGQGPEFLTYFQNEAQLDKSGLPSDRFFAERPEGSVSTLKIQRTQQEDSAVYLCASSLEEGGYNQPQHFGDGTRLSIL.